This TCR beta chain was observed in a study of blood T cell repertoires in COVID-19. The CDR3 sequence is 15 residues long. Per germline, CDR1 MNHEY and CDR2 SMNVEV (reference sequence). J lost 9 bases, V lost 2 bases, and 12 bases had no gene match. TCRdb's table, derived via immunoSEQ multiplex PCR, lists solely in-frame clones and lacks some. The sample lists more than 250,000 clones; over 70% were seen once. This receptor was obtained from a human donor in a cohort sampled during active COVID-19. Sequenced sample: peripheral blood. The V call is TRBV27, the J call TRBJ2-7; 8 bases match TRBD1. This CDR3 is CASSLRGQDMVGQYF. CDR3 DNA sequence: TGTGCCAGCAGTTTAAGGGGACAGGACATGGTTGGGCAGTACTTC.